The rows below give T cell receptor beta chains drawn from one sample of a study of T cells in Graves' hyperthyroidism and ophthalmopathy. TCRdb re-called the multiplex PCR reads through MiXCR, storing one row per CDR3 protein. The data contain a few hundred thousand distinct CDR3 sequences, around 22% of them singletons. The source material was blood. The origin of the receptors is a man aged 25 to 45 with Graves' ophthalmopathy. Both conserved end residues are part of each CDR3. D genes are given only for firm matches. The size entry is marked missing in some rows and otherwise reads once, few, many or a size class.

V	J	D	size	CDR3	DNA
TRBV24-1	TRBJ2-5	.	few	CATSDTEMKETQYF	TGTGCCACCAGTGATACGGAGATGAAAGAGACCCAGTACTTC
TRBV6-5	TRBJ2-1	.	many	CASSYGHRQWENEQFF	TGTGCCAGCAGTTACGGGCACCGACAATGGGAGAATGAGCAGTTCTTC
TRBV5-1	TRBJ2-7	.	.	CASSLDSTGLMNEQYF	TGCGCCAGCAGCTTGGACTCTACGGGACTGATGAACGAGCAGTACTTC
TRBV11-3	TRBJ2-6	.	few	CASSHGFGSGANVLTF	TGTGCCAGCAGCCATGGGTTTGGATCTGGGGCCAACGTCCTGACTTTC
TRBV12-3/TRBV12-4	TRBJ2-7	TRBD2	.	CASSISGSQLYEQYF	TGTGCCAGCAGTATTAGCGGGAGTCAGCTCTACGAGCAGTACTTC
TRBV7-9	TRBJ2-3	TRBD2	many	CASSPLAGGEDTQYF	TGTGCCAGCAGCCCATTAGCGGGAGGGGAAGATACGCAGTATTTT
TRBV7-9	TRBJ1-3	.	.	CASSLSGNTIYF	TGTGCCAGCAGCCTCTCTGGAAACACCATATATTTT
TRBV12-3/TRBV12-4	TRBJ2-1	.	.	CASSQQAGEQFF	TGTGCCAGCAGCCAACAGGCAGGTGAGCAGTTCTTC
TRBV2	TRBJ1-5	.	many	CASSETRTASNQPQHF	TGTGCCAGCAGTGAAACCCGGACAGCAAGCAATCAGCCCCAGCATTTT
TRBV3-1	TRBJ2-6	.	.	CASSQDAEFHVLTF	TGTGCCAGCAGCCAAGACGCAGAGTTCCACGTCCTGACTTTC
TRBV6-1	TRBJ1-1	TRBD1	many	CASSRTGSTEAFF	TGTGCCAGCAGTAGGACAGGGAGCACTGAAGCTTTCTTT
TRBV6-5	TRBJ1-2	.	.	CASSYVGGHGYTF	TGTGCCAGCAGTTACGTCGGAGGGCATGGCTACACCTTC
TRBV20-1	TRBJ1-5	TRBD1	.	CSARDRDRVGNQPQHF	TGCAGTGCTAGAGATCGGGACAGGGTAGGCAATCAGCCCCAGCATTTT
TRBV11-3	TRBJ1-2	TRBD1	.	CASSSSTGGSSGYTF	TGTGCCAGCAGCTCTTCGACAGGGGGCTCGAGTGGCTACACCTTC
TRBV12-3/TRBV12-4	TRBJ2-3	TRBD1	.	CASSSSTGAQYF	TGTGCCAGCAGTTCCTCCACAGGGGCGCAGTATTTT
TRBV7-2	TRBJ2-7	.	few	CASSHRGFSYEQYF	TGTGCCAGCAGCCATAGGGGCTTTTCCTACGAGCAGTACTTC
TRBV3-1	TRBJ2-2	.	many	CASSQAGPGELFF	TGTGCCAGCAGCCAAGCCGGACCCGGGGAGCTGTTTTTT
TRBV18	TRBJ2-3	.	.	CASSDKYPTDTQYF	TGTGCCAGCTCCGATAAATACCCCACAGATACGCAGTATTTT
TRBV6-1	TRBJ2-3	TRBD2	.	CASSHRLAGEGADTQYF	TGTGCCAGCAGTCACCGACTAGCGGGAGAGGGGGCAGATACGCAGTATTTT
TRBV12-3/TRBV12-4	TRBJ2-3	TRBD2	.	CASSAPHLAGIRDTQYF	TGTGCCAGCAGTGCACCCCATCTAGCGGGGATTCGAGATACGCAGTATTTT
TRBV12-3/TRBV12-4	TRBJ2-1	TRBD2	.	CASSFQRGTNEQFF	TGTGCCAGCAGTTTTCAGCGGGGGACCAATGAGCAGTTCTTC
TRBV6-5	TRBJ1-6	.	.	CASSYSLNGENSPLHF	TGTGCCAGCAGTTACTCTTTAAACGGGGAGAATTCACCCCTCCACTTT
TRBV29-1	TRBJ2-3	TRBD2	once	CSVGGGSGVTDTQYF	TGCAGCGTGGGGGGGGGTAGCGGTGTCACAGATACGCAGTATTTT
TRBV15	TRBJ1-2	TRBD1	few	CATSRDGFLDRNHYGYTF	TGTGCCACCAGCAGAGATGGTTTTTTGGACAGGAACCACTATGGCTACACCTTC
TRBV2	TRBJ2-7	.	many	CASRAGPLGEQYF	TGTGCCAGCAGGGCGGGCCCCCTGGGCGAGCAGTACTTC
TRBV6-2/TRBV6-3	TRBJ2-7	TRBD2	.	CASSALAEIYEQYF	TGTGCCAGCAGTGCCCTAGCGGAAATCTACGAGCAGTACTTC
TRBV11-3	TRBJ1-1	.	few	CASSLGEQSGTEAFF	TGTGCCAGCAGCTTGGGAGAACAGTCGGGCACTGAAGCTTTCTTT
TRBV6-5	TRBJ2-1	.	.	CASSSGVSYNEQFF	TGTGCCAGCAGTTCTGGGGTCTCCTACAATGAGCAGTTCTTC
TRBV10-1	TRBJ1-1	.	.	CASSESGRSTEAFF	TGCGCCAGCAGTGAGTCAGGGCGGTCGACTGAAGCTTTCTTT
TRBV5-1	TRBJ2-7	TRBD2	few	CASSLETSGYPYEQYF	TGCGCCAGCAGCTTGGAGACTAGCGGTTACCCCTACGAGCAGTACTTC
TRBV30	TRBJ2-5	.	many	CAWMQDEVTQYF	TGTGCCTGGATGCAGGATGAAGTGACCCAGTACTTC
TRBV5-1	TRBJ2-3	TRBD2	.	CASSSPGLEAIDTQYF	TGCGCCAGCAGCTCCCCGGGACTAGAGGCGATAGATACGCAGTATTTT
TRBV5-1	TRBJ2-2	.	.	CASSPRTLGSGELFF	TGCGCCAGCAGCCCCCGGACACTAGGGTCCGGGGAGCTGTTTTTT
TRBV27	TRBJ2-3	.	few	CASSLDSAVTDTQYF	TGTGCCAGCAGTTTAGATTCAGCGGTCACAGATACGCAGTATTTT
TRBV27	TRBJ2-1	.	.	CASLGGLWNEQFF	TGTGCCAGCCTCGGGGGCCTGTGGAATGAGCAGTTCTTC
TRBV6-1	TRBJ2-7	TRBD1	.	CASEDRFYEQYF	TGTGCCAGTGAGGACAGGTTCTACGAGCAGTACTTC
TRBV19	TRBJ2-7	TRBD2	.	CASSIVRTSGSSYEQYF	TGTGCCAGTAGTATAGTAAGGACCAGCGGGAGCTCCTACGAGCAGTACTTC
TRBV30	TRBJ2-5	.	.	CAWSASGTQYF	TGTGCCTGGAGTGCGTCGGGGACCCAGTACTTC
TRBV20-1	TRBJ1-1	.	.	CSARDSWRPQNTEAFF	TGCAGTGCTAGAGATTCGTGGAGACCCCAGAACACTGAAGCTTTCTTT
TRBV30	TRBJ2-1	TRBD2	few	CAWSDGTSGSPEQFF	TGTGCCTGGAGCGACGGGACTAGCGGGAGTCCTGAGCAGTTCTTC
TRBV12-3/TRBV12-4	TRBJ1-3	.	.	CASSNFEPGDTIYF	TGTGCCAGCAGCAATTTCGAGCCCGGAGACACCATATATTTT
TRBV7-2	TRBJ1-5	.	many	CASSLMSGTLNQPQHF	TGTGCCAGCAGCTTAATGTCCGGGACACTGAATCAGCCCCAGCATTTT
TRBV28	TRBJ1-5	TRBD1	.	CASSLYQGASNQPQHF	TGTGCCAGCAGTTTGTATCAGGGGGCAAGCAATCAGCCCCAGCATTTT
TRBV18	TRBJ2-3	.	many	CASSPPGTDTQYF	TGTGCCAGCTCACCACCAGGGACAGATACGCAGTATTTT